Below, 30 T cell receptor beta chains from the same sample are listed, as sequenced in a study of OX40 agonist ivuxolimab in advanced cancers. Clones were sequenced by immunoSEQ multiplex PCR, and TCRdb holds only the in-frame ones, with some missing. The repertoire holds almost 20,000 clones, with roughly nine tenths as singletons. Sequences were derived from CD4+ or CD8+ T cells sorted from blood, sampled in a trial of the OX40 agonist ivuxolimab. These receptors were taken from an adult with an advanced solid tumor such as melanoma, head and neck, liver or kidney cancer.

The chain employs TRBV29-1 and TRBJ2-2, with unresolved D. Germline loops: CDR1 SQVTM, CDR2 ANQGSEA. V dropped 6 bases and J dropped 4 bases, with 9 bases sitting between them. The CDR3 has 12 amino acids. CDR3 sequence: CSVKSSTGELFF. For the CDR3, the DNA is TGCAGCGTAAAAAGTAGCACCGGGGAGCTGTTTTTT.

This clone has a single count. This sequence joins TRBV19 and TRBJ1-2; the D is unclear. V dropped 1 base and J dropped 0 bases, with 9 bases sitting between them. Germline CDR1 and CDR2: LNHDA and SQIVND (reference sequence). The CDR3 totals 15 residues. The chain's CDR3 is CASSIAPDSNYGYTF. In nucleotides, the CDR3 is TGTGCCAGTAGTATAGCTCCAGATTCTAACTATGGCTACACCTTC.

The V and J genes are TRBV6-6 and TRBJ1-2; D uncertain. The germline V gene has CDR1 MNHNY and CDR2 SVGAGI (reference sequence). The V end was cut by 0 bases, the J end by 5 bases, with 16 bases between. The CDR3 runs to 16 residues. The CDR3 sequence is CASSYSPGRLGYGYTF. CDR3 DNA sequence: TGTGCCAGCAGTTACTCGCCAGGCCGATTGGGGTATGGCTACACCTTC.

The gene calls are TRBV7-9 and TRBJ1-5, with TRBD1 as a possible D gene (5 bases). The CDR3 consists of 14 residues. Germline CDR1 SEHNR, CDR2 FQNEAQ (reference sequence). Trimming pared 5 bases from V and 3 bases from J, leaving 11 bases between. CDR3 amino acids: CASSPGTNNQPQHF. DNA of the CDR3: TGTGCCAGCAGCCCCGGGACCAACAATCAGCCCCAGCATTTT.

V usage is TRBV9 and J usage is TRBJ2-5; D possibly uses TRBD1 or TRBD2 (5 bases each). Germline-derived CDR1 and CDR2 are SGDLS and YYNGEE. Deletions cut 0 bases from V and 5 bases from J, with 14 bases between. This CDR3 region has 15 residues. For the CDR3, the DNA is TGTGCCAGCAGCGTAGAGCAGGGAGTCTCTGAGACCCAGTACTTC. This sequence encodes CASSVEQGVSETQYF.

The chain's CDR3 is CASSWTGVGTSNEQYF. In DNA, the CDR3 is TGCGCCAGCAGCTGGACAGGGGTAGGGACTAGTAACGAGCAGTACTTC. V usage is TRBV5-1 and J usage is TRBJ2-7, with D tentatively TRBD1 (9 bases). CDR1 is SGHRS, CDR2 YFSETQ, per germline. The CDR3 has 16 amino acids. The V end was cut by 3 bases, the J end by 5 bases, with 21 bases between.

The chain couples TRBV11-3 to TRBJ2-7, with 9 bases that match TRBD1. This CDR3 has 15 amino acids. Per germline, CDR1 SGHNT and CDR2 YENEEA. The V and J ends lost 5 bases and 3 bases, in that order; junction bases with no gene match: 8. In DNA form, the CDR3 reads TGTGCCAGCAGCCCGAGACAGGGGGGGTACTACGAGCAGTACTTC. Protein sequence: CASSPRQGGYYEQYF.

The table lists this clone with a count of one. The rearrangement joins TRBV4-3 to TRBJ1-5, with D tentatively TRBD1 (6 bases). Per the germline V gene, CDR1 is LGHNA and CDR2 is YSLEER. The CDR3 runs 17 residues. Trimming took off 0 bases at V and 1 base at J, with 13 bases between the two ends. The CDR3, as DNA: TGCGCCAGCAGCCAAGATGGTCGAGGGGGGAGCAATCAGCCCCAGCATTTT. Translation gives CASSQDGRGGSNQPQHF.

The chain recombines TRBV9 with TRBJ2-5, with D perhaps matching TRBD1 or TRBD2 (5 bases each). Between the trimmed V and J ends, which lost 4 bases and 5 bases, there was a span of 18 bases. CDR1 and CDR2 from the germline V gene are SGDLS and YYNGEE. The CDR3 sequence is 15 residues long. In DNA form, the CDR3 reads TGTGCCAGCAGCCAAACCGGGACCCCTGGCGAGACCCAGTACTTC. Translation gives CASSQTGTPGETQYF.

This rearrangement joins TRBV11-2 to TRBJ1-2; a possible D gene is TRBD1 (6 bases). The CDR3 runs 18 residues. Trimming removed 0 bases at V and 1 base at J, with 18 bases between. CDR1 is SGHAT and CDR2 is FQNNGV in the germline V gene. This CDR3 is CASSLDWAGATFNYGYTF. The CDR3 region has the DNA TGTGCCAGCAGCTTAGATTGGGCAGGGGCCACCTTTAACTATGGCTACACCTTC.

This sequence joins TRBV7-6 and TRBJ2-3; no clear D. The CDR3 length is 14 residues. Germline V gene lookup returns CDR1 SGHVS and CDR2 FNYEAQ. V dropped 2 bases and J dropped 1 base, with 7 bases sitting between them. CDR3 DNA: TGTGCCAGCAGCTTAAGCCCAGGCACAGATACGCAGTATTTT. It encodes CASSLSPGTDTQYF.

For the CDR3, the DNA is TGCGCCAGCAGCGACGACACCTTAGGGACTGAAGCTTTCTTT. Translated: CASSDDTLGTEAFF. V and J are TRBV5-1 and TRBJ1-1; D gene uncertain. Germline values: CDR1 SGHRS, CDR2 YFSETQ. The V and J ends lost 4 bases and 5 bases respectively, with 15 bases between them. There are 14 residues in the CDR3.

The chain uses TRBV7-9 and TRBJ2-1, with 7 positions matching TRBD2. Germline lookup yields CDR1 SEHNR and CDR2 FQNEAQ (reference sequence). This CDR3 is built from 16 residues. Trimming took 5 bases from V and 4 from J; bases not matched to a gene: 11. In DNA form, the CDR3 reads TGTGCCAGCAGCCGGCTTGGCGGGAGACATTACAATGAGCAGTTCTTC. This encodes CASSRLGGRHYNEQFF.

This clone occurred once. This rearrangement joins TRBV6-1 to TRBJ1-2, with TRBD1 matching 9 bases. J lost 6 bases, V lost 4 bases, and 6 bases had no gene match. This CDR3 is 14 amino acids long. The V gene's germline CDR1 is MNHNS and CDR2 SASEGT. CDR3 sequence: CASSARGQGHGYTF. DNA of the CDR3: TGTGCCAGCAGTGCCCGGGGACAGGGTCATGGCTACACCTTC.

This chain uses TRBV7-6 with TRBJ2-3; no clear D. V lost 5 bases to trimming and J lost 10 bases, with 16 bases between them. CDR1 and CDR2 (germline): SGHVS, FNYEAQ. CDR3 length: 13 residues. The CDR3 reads CASSPNNRAAQYF. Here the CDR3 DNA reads TGTGCCAGCAGCCCCAATAATCGGGCGGCGCAGTATTTT.

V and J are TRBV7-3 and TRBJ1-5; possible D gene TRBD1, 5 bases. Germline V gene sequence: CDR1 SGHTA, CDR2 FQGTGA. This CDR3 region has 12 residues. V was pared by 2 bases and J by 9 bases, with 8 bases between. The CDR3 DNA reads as TGTGCCAGCAGCTTAGACGGGGGGCCCCAGCATTTT. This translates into CASSLDGGPQHF. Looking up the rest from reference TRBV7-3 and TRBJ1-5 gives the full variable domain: GAGVSQTPSNKVTEKGKYVELRCDPISGHTALYWYRQSLGQGPEFLIYFQGTGAADDSGLPNDRFFAVRPEGSVSTLKIQRTERGDSAVYLCASSLDGGPQHFGDGTRLSIL.

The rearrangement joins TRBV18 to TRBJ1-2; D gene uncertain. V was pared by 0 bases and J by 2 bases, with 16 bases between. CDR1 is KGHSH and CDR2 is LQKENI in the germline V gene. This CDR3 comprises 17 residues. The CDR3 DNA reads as TGTGCCAGCTCACCACCGGATCTTGCCCGGGTAAACTATGGCTACACCTTC. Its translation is CASSPPDLARVNYGYTF. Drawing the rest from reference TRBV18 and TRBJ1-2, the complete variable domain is NAGVMQNPRHLVRRRGQEARLRCSPMKGHSHVYWYRQLPEEGLKFMVYLQKENIIDESGMPKERFSAEFPKEGPSILRIQQVVRGDSAAYFCASSPPDLARVNYGYTFGSGTRLTVV.

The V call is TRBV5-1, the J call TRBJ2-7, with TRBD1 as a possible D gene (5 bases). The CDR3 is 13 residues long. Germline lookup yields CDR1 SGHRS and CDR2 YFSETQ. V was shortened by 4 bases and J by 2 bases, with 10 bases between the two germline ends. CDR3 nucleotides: TGCGCCAGCAGCCTACAGGCCCCCTACGAGCAGTACTTC. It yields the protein CASSLQAPYEQYF.

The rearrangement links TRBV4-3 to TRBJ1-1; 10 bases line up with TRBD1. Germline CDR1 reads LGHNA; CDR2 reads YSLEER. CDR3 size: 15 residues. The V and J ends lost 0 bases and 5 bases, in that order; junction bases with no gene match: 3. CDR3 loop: CASSQDGQGETEAFF. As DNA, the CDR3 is TGCGCCAGCAGCCAAGATGGACAGGGGGAGACTGAAGCTTTCTTT.

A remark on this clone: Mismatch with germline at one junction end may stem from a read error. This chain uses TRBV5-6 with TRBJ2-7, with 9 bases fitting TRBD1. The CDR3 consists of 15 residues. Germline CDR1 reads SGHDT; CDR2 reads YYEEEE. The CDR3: CASSLPGQGSHEQYF. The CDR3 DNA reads TGTGCCAGCAGCTTACCGGGACAGGGCTCCCACGAGCAGTACTTC.

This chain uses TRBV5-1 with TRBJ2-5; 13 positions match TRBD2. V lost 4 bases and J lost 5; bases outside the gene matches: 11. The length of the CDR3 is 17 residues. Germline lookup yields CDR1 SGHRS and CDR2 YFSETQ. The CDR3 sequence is CASSLGLAGLQVETQYF. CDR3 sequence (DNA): TGCGCCAGCAGCCTGGGACTAGCGGGGCTCCAAGTGGAGACCCAGTACTTC.

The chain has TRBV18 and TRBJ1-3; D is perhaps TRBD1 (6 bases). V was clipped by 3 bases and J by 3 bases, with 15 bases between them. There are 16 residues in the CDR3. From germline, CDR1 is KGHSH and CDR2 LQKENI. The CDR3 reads CASSPSTGLNGNTIYF. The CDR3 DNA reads TGTGCCAGCTCACCGAGTACAGGGTTGAATGGAAACACCATATATTTT.

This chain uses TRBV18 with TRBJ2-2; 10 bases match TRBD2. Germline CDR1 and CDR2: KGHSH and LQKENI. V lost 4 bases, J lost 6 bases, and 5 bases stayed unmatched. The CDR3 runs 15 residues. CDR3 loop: CASSLQTSGSGELFF. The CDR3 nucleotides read TGTGCCAGCTCACTGCAGACTAGCGGGTCCGGGGAGCTGTTTTTT.

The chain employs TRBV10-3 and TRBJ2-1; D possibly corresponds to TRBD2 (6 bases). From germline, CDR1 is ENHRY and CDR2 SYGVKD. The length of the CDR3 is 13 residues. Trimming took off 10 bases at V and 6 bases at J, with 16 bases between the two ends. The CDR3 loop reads CASRSPGGNEQFF. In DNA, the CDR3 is TGTGCCAGCAGATCACCCGGGGGCAATGAGCAGTTCTTC.

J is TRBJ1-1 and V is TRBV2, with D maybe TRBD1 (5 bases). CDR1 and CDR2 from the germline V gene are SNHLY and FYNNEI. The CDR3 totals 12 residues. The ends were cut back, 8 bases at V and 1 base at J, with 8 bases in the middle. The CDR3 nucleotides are TGTGCCAGCGGACAATCGAACACTGAAGCTTTCTTT. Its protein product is CASGQSNTEAFF.

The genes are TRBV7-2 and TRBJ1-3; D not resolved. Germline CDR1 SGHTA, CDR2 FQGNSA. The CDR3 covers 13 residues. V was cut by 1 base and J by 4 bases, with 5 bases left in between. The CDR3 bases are TGTGCCAGCAGCTTAGACCAGGGAAACACCATATATTTT. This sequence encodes CASSLDQGNTIYF. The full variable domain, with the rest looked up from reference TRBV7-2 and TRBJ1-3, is GAGVSQSPSNKVTEKGKDVELRCDPISGHTALYWYRQSLGQGLEFLIYFQGNSAPDKSGLPSDRFSAERTGGSVSTLTIQRTQQEDSAVYLCASSLDQGNTIYFGEGSWLTVV.

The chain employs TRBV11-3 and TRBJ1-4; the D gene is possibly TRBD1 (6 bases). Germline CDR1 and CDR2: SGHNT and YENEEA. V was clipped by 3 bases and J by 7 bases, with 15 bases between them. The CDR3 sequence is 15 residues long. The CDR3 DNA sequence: TGTGCCAGCAGCTTCGGCAGGACAGAGGGTGAAAAACTGTTTTTT. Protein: CASSFGRTEGEKLFF. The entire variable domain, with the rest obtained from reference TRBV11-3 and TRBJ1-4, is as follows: EAGVVQSPRYKIIEKKQPVAFWCNPISGHNTLYWYLQNLGQGPELLIRYENEEAVDDSQLPKDRFSAERLKGVDSTLKIQPAELGDSAVYLCASSFGRTEGEKLFFGSGTQLSVL.

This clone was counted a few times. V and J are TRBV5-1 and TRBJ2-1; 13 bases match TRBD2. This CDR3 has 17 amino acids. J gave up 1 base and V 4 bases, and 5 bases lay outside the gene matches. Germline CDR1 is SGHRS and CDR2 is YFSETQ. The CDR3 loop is CASSPRTSGGSYNEQFF. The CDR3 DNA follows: TGCGCCAGCAGCCCAAGGACTAGCGGGGGATCCTACAATGAGCAGTTCTTC.

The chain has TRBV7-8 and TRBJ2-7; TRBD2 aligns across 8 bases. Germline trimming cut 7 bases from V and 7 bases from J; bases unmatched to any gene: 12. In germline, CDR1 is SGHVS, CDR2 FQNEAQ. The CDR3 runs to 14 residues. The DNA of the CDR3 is TGTGCCAGCACCCCGGCGGAGCGGGGGCGGGAGCAGTACTTC. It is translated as CASTPAERGREQYF.

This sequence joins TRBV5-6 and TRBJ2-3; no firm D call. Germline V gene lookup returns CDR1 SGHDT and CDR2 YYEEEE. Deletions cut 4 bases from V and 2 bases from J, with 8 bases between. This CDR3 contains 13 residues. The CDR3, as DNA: TGTGCCAGCAGCCGAACATACACAGATACGCAGTATTTT. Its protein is CASSRTYTDTQYF.